This TCR beta chain was sequenced in a study of blood T cell repertoires in COVID-19. This clone was recorded once. Living in 24 US areas, the participants were between 18 and 89 years of age. Participant-given clinical history determined each cohort assignment. The CDR3 spans 16 residues. CDR1 is MNHEY and CDR2 is SMNVEV in the germline V gene (reference sequence). After removal of 5 bases from V and 0 bases from J, the junction contained 7 bases not matched to a gene. Here immunoSEQ multiplex PCR was the method, and the copy in TCRdb shows in-frame clones only, minus some. The repertoire includes some 160,000 clones, around 87% of them detected once, and about 6.6% sits in the top ten.

The sequenced material came from PBMCs or T cells enriched from blood (not recorded which). The TCR sequence derives from a woman aged 50 to 60 who had recovered from COVID-19. The chain carries TRBV27 and TRBJ1-3, with TRBD1 identical over 7 bases. This CDR3 reads CASSPGTDFSGNTIYF. CDR3 DNA: TGTGCCAGCAGTCCGGGGACAGATTTCTCTGGAAACACCATATATTTT.